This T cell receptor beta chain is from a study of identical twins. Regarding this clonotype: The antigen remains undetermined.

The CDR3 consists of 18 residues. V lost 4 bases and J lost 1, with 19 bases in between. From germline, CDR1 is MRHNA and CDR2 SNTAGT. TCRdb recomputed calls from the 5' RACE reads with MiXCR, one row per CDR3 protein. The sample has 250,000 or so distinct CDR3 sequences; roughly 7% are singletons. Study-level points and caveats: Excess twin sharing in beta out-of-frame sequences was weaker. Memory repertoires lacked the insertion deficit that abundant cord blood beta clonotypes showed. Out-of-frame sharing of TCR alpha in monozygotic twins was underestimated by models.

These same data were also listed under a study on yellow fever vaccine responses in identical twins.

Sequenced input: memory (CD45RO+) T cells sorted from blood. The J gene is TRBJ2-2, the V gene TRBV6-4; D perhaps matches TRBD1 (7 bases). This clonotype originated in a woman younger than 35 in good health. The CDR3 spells CASSVSQGGNLNTGELFF. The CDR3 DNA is TGTGCCAGCAGTGTCTCGCAGGGGGGCAACTTGAACACCGGGGAGCTGTTTTTT.